One sample yielded the 18 T cell receptor beta chains listed below, sequenced in a study of blood T cell repertoires in COVID-19. Measured with immunoSEQ multiplex PCR; TCRdb has only the in-frame clones, and not every one. The table shows 250,000 or so clones, with 70% to 90% occurring only once. The specimen was PBMCs or T cells enriched from blood (not recorded which). The origin of the receptors is a man aged 25-45 years who had recovered from COVID-19.

V gene TRBV6-5 combines with J gene TRBJ1-5, with a weak D call TRBD1 (6 bases). Trimming shortened V by 5 bases and J by 2 bases, and 13 bases separated the two germline ends. The CDR3 is 15 residues long. The germline V gene encodes CDR1 MNHEY and CDR2 SVGAGI. The CDR3 here is CASSPGQSRNQPQHF. CDR3 DNA sequence: TGTGCCAGCAGTCCCGGACAGAGCCGCAATCAGCCCCAGCATTTT.

The J gene is TRBJ1-5, the V gene TRBV6-5; 11 positions match TRBD1. Germline values: CDR1 MNHEY, CDR2 SVGAGI. V shed 6 bases, J shed 6 bases, and the junction held 7 bases outside the gene matches. This CDR3 contains 15 residues. The CDR3 here is CASRDGTGGIQPQHF. Written as DNA, the CDR3 is TGTGCCAGCAGGGACGGGACAGGGGGAATTCAGCCCCAGCATTTT.

The V gene is TRBV4-3, the J gene TRBJ2-2, with TRBD1 identical over 10 bases. The CDR3 runs to 17 residues. The germline gives CDR1 LGHNA, CDR2 YSLEER. Unmatched junction bases numbered 8, after V lost 0 bases and J lost 7 bases. The CDR3 region has the DNA TGCGCCAGCAGCCAAGAGACAGGGGGCAAGAGTGACGGGGAGCTGTTTTTT. It encodes CASSQETGGKSDGELFF.

This clone has just a few counts. This chain connects TRBV5-1 to TRBJ2-2, with TRBD1 identical over 9 bases. After removal of 2 bases from V and 2 bases from J, the junction contained 1 base not matched to a gene. The CDR3 is made up of 15 amino acids. The germline V gene encodes CDR1 SGHRS and CDR2 YFSETQ. DNA of the CDR3: TGCGCCAGCAGCTTTACAGGGGGCAACACCGGGGAGCTGTTTTTT. Translation: CASSFTGGNTGELFF.

J is TRBJ2-1 and V is TRBV7-2; 8 bases align to TRBD2. V gave up 11 bases and J gave up 6 bases; unmatched junction bases: 9. This CDR3 has 13 amino acids. Germline V gives CDR1 SGHTA, CDR2 FQGNSA. CDR3 in amino acids: CADGGGAGNEQFF. CDR3 DNA sequence: TGTGCCGACGGGGGGGGAGCAGGCAATGAGCAGTTCTTC.

This clone occurred a few times. The chain couples TRBV4-3 to TRBJ1-2, with TRBD1 as a possible D gene (5 bases). Looked up from germline, CDR1 is LGHNA and CDR2 is YSLEER. With 0 bases removed from V and 5 bases from J, the gap between germline ends came to 16 bases. The CDR3 sequence is 16 residues long. DNA of the CDR3: TGCGCCAGCAGCCAAGATAGGGGAGGCCAATGGTATGGCTACACCTTC. The encoded protein is CASSQDRGGQWYGYTF.

This chain links TRBV23-1 with TRBJ1-5, with 9 bases identical to TRBD1. TRBV23-1 is filed as an ORF, its function uncertain. The CDR3 contains 15 residues. The V segment lost 7 bases and the J segment 5 bases; nucleotides outside the gene matches: 9. Here the CDR3 DNA reads TGCGCCAGCAAGGGTACGGGACAGGGCCATCAGCCCCAGCATTTT. This encodes CASKGTGQGHQPQHF.

CDR3 sequence (DNA): TGTGCCAGCAGCGAAAGACAGGGGGCGAGCTATGGCTACACCTTC. Translating gives CASSERQGASYGYTF. V is TRBV2 and J is TRBJ1-2; 10 bases line up with TRBD1. J gave up 4 bases and V 6 bases, and 8 bases lay outside the gene matches. In germline, CDR1 is SNHLY, CDR2 FYNNEI. This CDR3 is 15 amino acids long.

The chain couples TRBV7-9 to TRBJ2-3; 9 bases line up with TRBD1. The CDR3 loop spans 18 amino acids. Germline CDR1 is SEHNR and CDR2 is FQNEAQ (reference sequence). The trim removed 2 bases at V and 4 bases at J, leaving 13 bases unmatched. The CDR3 DNA sequence: TGTGCCAGCAGCTTATCGGTTCTACAGGGGGCGCCCCCAGATACGCAGTATTTT. It codes for CASSLSVLQGAPPDTQYF.

This chain joins TRBV4-1 and TRBJ2-7; 11 nucleotides agree with TRBD2. The ends lost 2 bases at V and 2 bases at J; junction bases unmatched: 8. CDR1 is MGHRA, CDR2 YSYEKL, per germline. The CDR3 consists of 17 residues. The CDR3 DNA sequence: TGCGCCAGCAGCCAAATCCTAGCGGGAGGCCCTCCCTACGAGCAGTACTTC. It codes for CASSQILAGGPPYEQYF.

This chain links TRBV2 with TRBJ2-5, with 7 bases that match TRBD1. CDR3 length: 14 amino acids. Germline-derived CDR1 and CDR2 are SNHLY and FYNNEI. Trimming cost V 5 bases and J 4 bases; bases outside gene matches: 7. Here the CDR3 reads CASSNPSGGETQYF. Here the CDR3 DNA reads TGTGCCAGCAGTAATCCGTCAGGGGGAGAGACCCAGTACTTC.

V and J are TRBV28 and TRBJ2-7, with 8 positions matching TRBD2. With V trimmed by 5 bases and J by 0 bases, 6 bases remained unmatched. This CDR3 is built from 15 residues. The germline V gene has CDR1 MDHEN and CDR2 SYDVKM. The CDR3 reads CASSPLSGNSYEQYF. CDR3 bases: TGTGCCAGCAGTCCACTTAGCGGGAACTCCTACGAGCAGTACTTC.

The genes are TRBV28 and TRBJ1-2; 9 bases map to TRBD1. Germline trimming cut 6 bases from V and 5 bases from J; bases unmatched to any gene: 7. This CDR3 has 14 amino acids. Per germline, CDR1 MDHEN and CDR2 SYDVKM. In DNA form, the CDR3 reads TGTGCCAGCAGATCTGGGACAGGGCCATATGGCTACACCTTC. This gives the protein CASRSGTGPYGYTF.

The chain uses TRBV27 and TRBJ1-6, with 11 bases identical to TRBD1. This CDR3 comprises 16 residues. The trim removed 4 bases at V and 9 bases at J, leaving 8 bases unmatched. Germline V CDR1 and CDR2: MNHEY, SMNVEV (reference sequence). CDR3 DNA: TGTGCCAGCAGTTCCTTAACCGGGACAGGGGGTTCACCCCTCCACTTT. Translated: CASSSLTGTGGSPLHF.

In its sample, this clone was seen once. V and J are TRBV28 and TRBJ1-5; perhaps TRBD1 as D (5 bases). This CDR3 region has 14 residues. CDR1 and CDR2 (germline): MDHEN, SYDVKM. V was pared by 9 bases and J by 8 bases, with 20 bases between. This CDR3 reads CASQFFRDSEPQHF. The DNA of the CDR3 is TGTGCCAGTCAGTTTTTCAGGGATAGTGAGCCCCAGCATTTT.

This clone has only a few counts. The CDR3 region has the DNA TGTGCCAGCAGTTCATGGGACAGGGTTTCTGAAAAACTGTTTTTT. Protein product: CASSSWDRVSEKLFF. V usage is TRBV28 and J usage is TRBJ1-4, with TRBD1 identical over 9 bases. CDR1 is MDHEN and CDR2 is SYDVKM in the germline V gene. This CDR3 is 15 amino acids long. Trimming cost V 4 bases and J 7 bases; bases outside gene matches: 7.

This sequence joins TRBV9 and TRBJ1-1, with 11 bases that match TRBD1. Trimming cost V 0 bases and J 4 bases; bases outside gene matches: 2. CDR1 is SGDLS and CDR2 is YYNGEE in the germline V gene. This CDR3 spans 15 amino acids. The CDR3 coding sequence is TGTGCCAGCAGCGTAGGAGGGACAGGGGGCACTGAAGCTTTCTTT. Translating gives CASSVGGTGGTEAFF. Full variable domain (outside the CDR3, taken from reference TRBV9 and TRBJ1-1): DSGVTQTPKHLITATGQRVTLRCSPRSGDLSVYWYQQSLDQGLQFLIQYYNGEERAKGNILERFSAQQFPDLHSELNLSSLELGDSALYFCASSVGGTGGTEAFFGQGTRLTVV.

The V and J genes are TRBV19 and TRBJ2-6; TRBD1 agrees at 7 bases. Trimming cost V 4 bases and J 4 bases; bases outside gene matches: 7. Per germline, CDR1 LNHDA and CDR2 SQIVND (reference sequence). There are 16 residues in the CDR3. The CDR3 spells CASSTSQGSGANVLTF. The CDR3 DNA follows: TGTGCCAGTAGTACCTCACAGGGGTCCGGGGCCAACGTCCTGACTTTC.